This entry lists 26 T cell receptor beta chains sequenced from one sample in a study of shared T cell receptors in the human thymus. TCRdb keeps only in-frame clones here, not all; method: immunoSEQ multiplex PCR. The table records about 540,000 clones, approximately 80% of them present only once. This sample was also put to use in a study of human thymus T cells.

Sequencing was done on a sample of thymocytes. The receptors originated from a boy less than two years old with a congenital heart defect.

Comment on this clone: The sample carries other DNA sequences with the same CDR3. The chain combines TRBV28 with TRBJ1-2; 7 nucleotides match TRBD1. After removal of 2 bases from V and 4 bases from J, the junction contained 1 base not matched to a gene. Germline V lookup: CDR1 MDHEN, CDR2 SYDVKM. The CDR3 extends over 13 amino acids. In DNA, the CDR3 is TGTGCCAGCAGTTTACCAGGGGGCTATGGCTACACCTTC. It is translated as CASSLPGGYGYTF.

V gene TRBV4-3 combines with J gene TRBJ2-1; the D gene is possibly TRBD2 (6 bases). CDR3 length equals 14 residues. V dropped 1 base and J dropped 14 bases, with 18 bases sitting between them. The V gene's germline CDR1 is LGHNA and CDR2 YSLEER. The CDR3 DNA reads TGCGCCAGCAGCCAAGCCGGAGGGAGGACCCCCAAGTTCTTC. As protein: CASSQAGGRTPKFF.

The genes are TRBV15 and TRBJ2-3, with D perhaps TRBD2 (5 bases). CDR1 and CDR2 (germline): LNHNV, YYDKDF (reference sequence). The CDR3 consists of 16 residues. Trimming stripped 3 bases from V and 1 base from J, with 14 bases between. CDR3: CATSSRTAAGTDTQYF. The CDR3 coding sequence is TGTGCCACCAGCAGCAGGACTGCAGCAGGCACAGATACGCAGTATTTT.

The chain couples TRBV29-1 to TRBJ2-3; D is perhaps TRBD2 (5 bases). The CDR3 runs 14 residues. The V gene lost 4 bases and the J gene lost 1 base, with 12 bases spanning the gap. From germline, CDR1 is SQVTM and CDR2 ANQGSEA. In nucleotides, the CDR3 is TGCAGCGTTGGTAGCGCGGTATGCACAGATACGCAGTATTTT. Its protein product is CSVGSAVCTDTQYF.

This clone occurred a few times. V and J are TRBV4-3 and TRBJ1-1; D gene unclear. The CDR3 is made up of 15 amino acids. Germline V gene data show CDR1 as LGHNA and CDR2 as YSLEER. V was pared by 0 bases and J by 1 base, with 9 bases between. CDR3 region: CASSQDLYRNTEAFF. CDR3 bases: TGCGCCAGCAGCCAAGATCTGTACAGGAACACTGAAGCTTTCTTT.

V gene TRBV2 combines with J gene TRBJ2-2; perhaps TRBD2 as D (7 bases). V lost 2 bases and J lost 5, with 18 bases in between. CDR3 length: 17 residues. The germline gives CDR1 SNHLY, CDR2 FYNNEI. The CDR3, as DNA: TGTGCCAGCAGTGAATATTGCGGGGGCTCGCGGACCGGGGAGCTGTTTTTT. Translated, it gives CASSEYCGGSRTGELFF.

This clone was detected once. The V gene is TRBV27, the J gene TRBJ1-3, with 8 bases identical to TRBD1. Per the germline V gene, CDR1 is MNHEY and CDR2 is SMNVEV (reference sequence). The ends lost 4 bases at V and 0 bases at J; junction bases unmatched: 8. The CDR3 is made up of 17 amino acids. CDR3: CASSSGDRSFSGNTIYF. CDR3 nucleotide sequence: TGTGCCAGCAGTTCTGGGGACAGGTCCTTCTCTGGAAACACCATATATTTT.

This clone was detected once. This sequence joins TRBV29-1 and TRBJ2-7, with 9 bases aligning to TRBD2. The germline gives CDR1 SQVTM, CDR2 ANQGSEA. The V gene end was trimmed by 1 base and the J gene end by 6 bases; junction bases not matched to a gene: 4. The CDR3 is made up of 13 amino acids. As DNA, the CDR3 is TGCAGCGTTGAAGTACAGGGACTAGCCGAGCAGTACTTC. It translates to CSVEVQGLAEQYF.

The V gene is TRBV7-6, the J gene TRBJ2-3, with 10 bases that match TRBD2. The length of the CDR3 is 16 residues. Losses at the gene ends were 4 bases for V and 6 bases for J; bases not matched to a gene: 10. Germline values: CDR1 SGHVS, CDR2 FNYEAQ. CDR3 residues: CASSWESGREGDTQYF. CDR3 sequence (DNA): TGTGCCAGCAGCTGGGAAAGCGGGAGGGAGGGGGATACGCAGTATTTT.

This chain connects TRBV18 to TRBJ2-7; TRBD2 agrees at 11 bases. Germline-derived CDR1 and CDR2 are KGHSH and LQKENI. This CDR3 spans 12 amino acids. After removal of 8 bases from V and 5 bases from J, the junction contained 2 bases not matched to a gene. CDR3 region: CASQGLADEQYF. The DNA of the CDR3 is TGTGCCAGCCAGGGACTAGCGGACGAGCAGTACTTC.

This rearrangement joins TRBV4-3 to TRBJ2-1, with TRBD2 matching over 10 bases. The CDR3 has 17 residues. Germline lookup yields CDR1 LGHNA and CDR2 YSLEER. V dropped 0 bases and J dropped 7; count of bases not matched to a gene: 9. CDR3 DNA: TGCGCCAGCAGCCAAGAAATGGAGCGGGAGGGTTTAAATGAGCAGTTCTTC. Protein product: CASSQEMEREGLNEQFF.

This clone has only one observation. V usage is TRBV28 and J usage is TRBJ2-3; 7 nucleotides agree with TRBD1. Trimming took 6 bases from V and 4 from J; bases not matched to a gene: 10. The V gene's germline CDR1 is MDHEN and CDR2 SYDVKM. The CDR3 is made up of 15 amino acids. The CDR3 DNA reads TGTGCCAGCAGGGGTGGACAGGCTATCCCAGATACGCAGTATTTT. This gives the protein CASRGGQAIPDTQYF.

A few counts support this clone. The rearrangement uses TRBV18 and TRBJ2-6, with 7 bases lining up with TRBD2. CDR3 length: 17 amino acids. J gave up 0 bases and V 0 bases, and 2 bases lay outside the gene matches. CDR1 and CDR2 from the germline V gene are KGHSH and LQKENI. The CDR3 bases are TGTGCCAGCTCACCACCTAGCGGGCCCTCTGGGGCCAACGTCCTGACTTTC. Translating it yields CASSPPSGPSGANVLTF. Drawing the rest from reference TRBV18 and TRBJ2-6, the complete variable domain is NAGVMQNPRHLVRRRGQEARLRCSPMKGHSHVYWYRQLPEEGLKFMVYLQKENIIDESGMPKERFSAEFPKEGPSILRIQQVVRGDSAAYFCASSPPSGPSGANVLTFGAGSRLTVL.

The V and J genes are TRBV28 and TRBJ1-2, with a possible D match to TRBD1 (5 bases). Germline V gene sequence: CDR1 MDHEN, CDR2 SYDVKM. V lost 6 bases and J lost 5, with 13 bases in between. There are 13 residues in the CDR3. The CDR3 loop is CASRNQGSYGYTF. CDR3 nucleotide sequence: TGTGCCAGCAGAAATCAGGGTAGTTATGGCTACACCTTC.

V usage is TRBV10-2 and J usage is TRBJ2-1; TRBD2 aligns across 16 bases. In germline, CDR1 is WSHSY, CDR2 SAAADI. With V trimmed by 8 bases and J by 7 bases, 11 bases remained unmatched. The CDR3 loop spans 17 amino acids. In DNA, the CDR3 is TGCGCCAGCGGCGGGACTAGCGGGAGGGCCCTCCGTAATGAGCAGTTCTTC. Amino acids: CASGGTSGRALRNEQFF.

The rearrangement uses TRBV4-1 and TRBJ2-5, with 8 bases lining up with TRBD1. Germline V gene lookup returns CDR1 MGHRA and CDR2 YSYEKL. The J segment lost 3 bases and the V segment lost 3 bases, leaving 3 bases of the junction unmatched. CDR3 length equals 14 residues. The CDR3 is CASSQPDREETQYF. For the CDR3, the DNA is TGCGCCAGCAGCCAGCCGGACAGGGAAGAGACCCAGTACTTC.

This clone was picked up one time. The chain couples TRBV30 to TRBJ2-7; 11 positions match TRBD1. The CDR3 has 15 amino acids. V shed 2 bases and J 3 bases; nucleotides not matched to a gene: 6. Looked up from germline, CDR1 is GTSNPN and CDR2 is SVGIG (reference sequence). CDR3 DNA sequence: TGTGCCTGGAGTATTACCGGGACAGGGGGCTACGAGCAGTACTTC. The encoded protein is CAWSITGTGGYEQYF.

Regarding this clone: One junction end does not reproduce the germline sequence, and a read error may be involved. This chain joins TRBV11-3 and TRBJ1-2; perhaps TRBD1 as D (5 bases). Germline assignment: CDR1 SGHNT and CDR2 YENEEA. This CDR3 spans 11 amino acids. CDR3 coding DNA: TGTGCCAGCAGCCCCCCCGCGACAGAGGCCTTC. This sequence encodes CASSPPATEAF.

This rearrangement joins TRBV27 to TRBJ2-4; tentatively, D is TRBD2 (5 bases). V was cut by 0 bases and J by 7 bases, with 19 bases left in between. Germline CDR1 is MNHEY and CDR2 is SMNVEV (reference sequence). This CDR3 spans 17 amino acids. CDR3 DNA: TGTGCCAGCAGTTTATCGCATAACCGGGCGGGTCCGAACATTCAGTACTTC. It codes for CASSLSHNRAGPNIQYF.

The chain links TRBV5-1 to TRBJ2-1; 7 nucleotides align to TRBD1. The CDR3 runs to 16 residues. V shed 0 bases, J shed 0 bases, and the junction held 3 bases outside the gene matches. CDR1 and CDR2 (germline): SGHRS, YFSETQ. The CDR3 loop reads CASSLAGTDSYNEQFF. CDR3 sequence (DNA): TGCGCCAGCAGCTTGGCTGGGACAGACTCCTACAATGAGCAGTTCTTC.

CDR3 protein: CASSLGRQVKYGYTF. CDR3 DNA sequence: TGTGCCAGCAGTTTAGGGAGACAGGTGAAGTATGGCTACACCTTC. J is TRBJ1-2 and V is TRBV27; D possibly corresponds to TRBD1 (6 bases). Germline loops: CDR1 MNHEY, CDR2 SMNVEV (reference sequence). This CDR3 has 15 residues. V was trimmed by 2 bases and J by 5 bases, leaving 15 bases between them.

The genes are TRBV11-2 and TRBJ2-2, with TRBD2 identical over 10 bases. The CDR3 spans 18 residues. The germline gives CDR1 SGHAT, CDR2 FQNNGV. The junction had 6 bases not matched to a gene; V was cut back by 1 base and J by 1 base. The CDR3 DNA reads TGTGCCAGCAGCTTAGTTCCTAGCGGGGGCCGGAACACCGGGGAGCTGTTTTTT. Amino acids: CASSLVPSGGRNTGELFF.

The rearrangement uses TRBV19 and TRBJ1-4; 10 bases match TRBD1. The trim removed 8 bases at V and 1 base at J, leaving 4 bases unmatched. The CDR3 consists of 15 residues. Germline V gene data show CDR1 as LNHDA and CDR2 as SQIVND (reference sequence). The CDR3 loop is CASVDRGLTNEKLFF. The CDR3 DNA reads TGTGCCAGTGTTGACAGGGGGCTAACTAATGAAAAACTGTTTTTT. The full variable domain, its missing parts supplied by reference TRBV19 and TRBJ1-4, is DGGITQSPKYLFRKEGQNVTLSCEQNLNHDAMYWYRQDPGQGLRLIYYSQIVNDFQKGDIAEGYSVSREKKESFPLTVTSAQKNPTAFYLCASVDRGLTNEKLFFGSGTQLSVL.

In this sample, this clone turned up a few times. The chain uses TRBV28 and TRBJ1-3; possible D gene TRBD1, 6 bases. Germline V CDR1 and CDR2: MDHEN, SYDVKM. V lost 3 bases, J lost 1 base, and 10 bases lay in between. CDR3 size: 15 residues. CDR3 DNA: TGTGCCAGCAGTTTCCCAGGGGAATCTGGAAACACCATATATTTT. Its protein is CASSFPGESGNTIYF.

CDR3 protein: CASSGAGGSTDTQYF. The CDR3 nucleotides are TGTGCCAGCAGTGGAGCGGGAGGGAGCACAGATACGCAGTATTTT. This chain uses TRBV6-1 with TRBJ2-3; 10 nucleotides match TRBD2. Trimming removed 4 bases from V and 0 bases from J; junction bases left unmatched: 1. The CDR3 sequence is 15 residues long. In germline, CDR1 is MNHNS, CDR2 SASEGT.

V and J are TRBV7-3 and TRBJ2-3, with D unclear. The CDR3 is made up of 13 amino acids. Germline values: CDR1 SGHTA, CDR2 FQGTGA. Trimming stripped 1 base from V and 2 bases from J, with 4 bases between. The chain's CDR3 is CASSLKPTDTQYF. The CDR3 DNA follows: TGTGCCAGCAGCTTAAAGCCCACAGATACGCAGTATTTT.